This entry lists 29 T cell receptor beta chains sequenced from one sample in a study of shared clonotypes between healthy human individuals (dated by TCRdb to 2020 to 2022). The method behind the library was the immunoSEQ multiplex PCR assay. Not all clones reach the TCRdb copy of this immuneACCESS table, which keeps in-frame sequences only. Checked studies attribute under half of the gap to unresolved V genes and leave the rest unexplained. Counted in this sample were about 2.3 million clones; just under 95% of them appeared once. The ten largest clones capture approximately 0.41% of the sample. Sequences were obtained from naive CD4+ T cells from PBMCs. Read against the paper, the sample's cell subset or site label means: CD45RA+ positively selected. The receptors shown here come from a man younger than 35 in good health. Some clones in this sample may be carry-over from other donors' samples.

V usage is TRBV28 and J usage is TRBJ2-3, with 9 bases matching TRBD2. In germline, CDR1 is MDHEN, CDR2 SYDVKM. The V segment lost 3 bases and the J segment 4 bases; nucleotides outside the gene matches: 14. The CDR3 is 18 amino acids. For the CDR3, the DNA is TGTGCCAGCAGTTTTGCCTTCGCGGGAGGGTTTAAACCAGATACGCAGTATTTT. Translated: CASSFAFAGGFKPDTQYF.

The rearrangement links TRBV9 to TRBJ1-3; possible D gene TRBD1, 5 bases. V was pared by 4 bases and J by 0 bases, with 14 bases between. The CDR3 sequence is 16 residues long. Germline values: CDR1 SGDLS, CDR2 YYNGEE. The CDR3 loop reads CASSTRTSLSGNTIYF. CDR3 nucleotide sequence: TGTGCCAGCAGCACCCGGACATCCCTCTCTGGAAACACCATATATTTT.

The chain joins TRBV11-1 to TRBJ1-1; D uncertain. Germline V lookup: CDR1 SGHAT, CDR2 FQDESV (reference sequence). Between the trimmed V and J ends, which lost 2 bases and 1 base, there was a span of 8 bases. The CDR3 has 14 residues. CDR3 sequence: CASSLPSENTEAFF. The DNA of the CDR3 is TGTGCCAGCAGCTTACCTTCGGAGAACACTGAAGCTTTCTTT. The entire variable domain, with the rest obtained from reference TRBV11-1 and TRBJ1-1, is as follows: EAEVAQSPRYKITEKSQAVAFWCDPISGHATLYWYRQILGQGPELLVQFQDESVVDDSQLPKDRFSAERLKGVDSTLKIQPAELGDSAMYLCASSLPSENTEAFFGQGTRLTVV.

The rearrangement links TRBV11-2 to TRBJ2-1, with D possibly matching TRBD2 (6 bases). The germline gives CDR1 SGHAT, CDR2 FQNNGV. The V end lost 1 base, the J end lost 6 bases, and 16 bases lay between the germline ends. This CDR3 is 16 amino acids long. CDR3 in DNA: TGTGCCAGCAGCTTAGCCTCTCCGGGAGTACGCAATGAGCAGTTCTTC. This sequence encodes CASSLASPGVRNEQFF. Looking up the rest from reference TRBV11-2 and TRBJ2-1 gives the full variable domain: EAGVAQSPRYKIIEKRQSVAFWCNPISGHATLYWYQQILGQGPKLLIQFQNNGVVDDSQLPKDRFSAERLKGVDSTLKIQPAKLEDSAVYLCASSLASPGVRNEQFFGPGTRLTVL.

The chain joins TRBV5-1 to TRBJ2-5; the D gene is possibly TRBD1 (7 bases). Germline-derived CDR1 and CDR2 are SGHRS and YFSETQ. Trimming removed 1 base at V and 4 bases at J, with 14 bases between. The CDR3 spans 15 residues. CDR3 in amino acids: CASSLNSRGAETQYF. CDR3 nucleotides: TGCGCCAGCAGCTTGAATTCCAGGGGGGCAGAGACCCAGTACTTC.

This chain links TRBV2 with TRBJ2-5; D possibly corresponds to TRBD2 (5 bases). The CDR3 has 14 amino acids. The V gene's germline CDR1 is SNHLY and CDR2 FYNNEI. Trimming cost V 4 bases and J 2 bases, with 11 bases left between them. The CDR3 bases are TGTGCCAGCAGTGGCTCGACGGGACAAGAGACCCAGTACTTC. This codes for CASSGSTGQETQYF.

V gene TRBV28 combines with J gene TRBJ2-1; a possible D gene is TRBD1 (5 bases). Trimming shortened V by 3 bases and J by 4 bases, and 7 bases separated the two germline ends. Germline V CDR1 and CDR2: MDHEN, SYDVKM. The length of the CDR3 is 13 residues. In DNA form, the CDR3 reads TGTGCCAGCAGTTTTGGGGCTTACAATGAGCAGTTCTTC. Translation gives CASSFGAYNEQFF.

The chain employs TRBV5-1 and TRBJ1-5; no clear D gene. Germline V CDR1 and CDR2: SGHRS, YFSETQ. Trimming cost V 8 bases and J 0 bases, with 15 bases left between them. This CDR3 has 15 residues. The CDR3 nucleotides are TGCGCCAGTTCATCGGACGGTAATAGCAATCAGCCCCAGCATTTT. This gives the protein CASSSDGNSNQPQHF.

This clone was seen more than once but under ten times. V usage is TRBV10-3 and J usage is TRBJ1-5, with unresolved D. V lost 3 bases to trimming and J lost 2 bases, with 14 bases between them. CDR3 length equals 16 residues. Germline V gene sequence: CDR1 ENHRY, CDR2 SYGVKD. Here the CDR3 reads CAISETAQHGNQPQHF. Written as DNA, the CDR3 is TGTGCCATCAGTGAAACTGCGCAGCATGGCAATCAGCCCCAGCATTTT.

This sequence joins TRBV9 and TRBJ2-7; TRBD1 aligns across 7 bases. CDR3 length: 15 amino acids. Germline trimming cut 0 bases from V and 2 bases from J; bases unmatched to any gene: 5. Germline assignment: CDR1 SGDLS and CDR2 YYNGEE. The CDR3 DNA sequence: TGTGCCAGCAGCGTAGGAGGGACAGCAACCTACGAGCAGTACTTC. Translated: CASSVGGTATYEQYF.

This chain uses TRBV7-2 with TRBJ2-5; D uncertain. The CDR3 is made up of 13 amino acids. Deletions cut 4 bases from V and 8 bases from J, with 14 bases between. Germline CDR1 is SGHTA and CDR2 is FQGNSA. The CDR3 region has the DNA TGTGCCAGCAGCTACATGGGTCAGAGAACCCAGTACTTC. Amino acids: CASSYMGQRTQYF.

The rearrangement links TRBV2 to TRBJ2-2; D uncertain. The V gene lost 6 bases and the J gene lost 2 bases, with 13 bases spanning the gap. Germline V CDR1 and CDR2: SNHLY, FYNNEI. This CDR3 is 15 amino acids long. CDR3 loop: CASRKNILNTGELFF. The DNA for the CDR3 is TGTGCCAGCAGGAAGAACATCCTCAACACCGGGGAGCTGTTTTTT.

V and J are TRBV5-4 and TRBJ2-7; tentative D call: TRBD2 (6 bases). Germline loops: CDR1 SGHNT, CDR2 YYREEE (reference sequence). Trimming cost V 4 bases and J 3 bases, with 17 bases left between them. This CDR3 is built from 15 residues. This CDR3 reads CASSPARVGGYEQYF. The CDR3 DNA follows: TGTGCCAGCAGCCCCGCCAGGGTCGGGGGCTACGAGCAGTACTTC.

As concerns this clone: Other DNA sequences in the same sample also yield this CDR3. The V gene is TRBV7-3, the J gene TRBJ2-3; a weak D match, TRBD1 (5 bases). The CDR3 has 15 amino acids. Germline-derived CDR1 and CDR2 are SGHTA and FQGTGA. V was shortened by 1 base and J by 1 base, with 9 bases between the two germline ends. The CDR3 reads CASSLRQGGTDTQYF. The CDR3 DNA reads as TGTGCCAGCAGCTTAAGGCAGGGCGGCACAGATACGCAGTATTTT. Variable domain in full (rest from reference TRBV7-3 and TRBJ2-3): GAGVSQTPSNKVTEKGKYVELRCDPISGHTALYWYRQSLGQGPEFLIYFQGTGAADDSGLPNDRFFAVRPEGSVSTLKIQRTERGDSAVYLCASSLRQGGTDTQYFGPGTRLTVL.

In the case of this clone: This sample includes further DNA sequences coding for the same CDR3. This sequence joins TRBV7-2 and TRBJ2-3; D unclear. CDR1 SGHTA and CDR2 FQGNSA come from the germline V gene. This CDR3 has 12 residues. Deletions cut 0 bases from V and 6 bases from J, with 4 bases between. The CDR3 loop reads CASSLAVDTQYF. The DNA of the CDR3 is TGTGCCAGCAGCTTAGCGGTCGATACGCAGTATTTT.

This clone was seen a single time. The same CDR3 also results from other DNA sequences found in this sample. CDR3 in amino acids: CASSFLAGGGETQYF. The CDR3 DNA is TGTGCCAGCAGTTTCCTTGCGGGAGGCGGGGAGACCCAGTACTTC. This chain joins TRBV28 and TRBJ2-5; 8 nucleotides match TRBD2. Per the germline V gene, CDR1 is MDHEN and CDR2 is SYDVKM. There are 15 residues in the CDR3. The J segment lost 5 bases and the V segment lost 3 bases, leaving 8 bases of the junction unmatched. The variable domain in full, with the rest retrieved from reference TRBV28 and TRBJ2-5, is DVKVTQSSRYLVKRTGEKVFLECVQDMDHENMFWYRQDPGLGLRLIYFSYDVKMKEKGDIPEGYSVSREKKERFSLILESASTNQTSMYLCASSFLAGGGETQYFGPGTRLLVL.

CDR3: CASSELRVGTEAFF. DNA for the CDR3: TGTGCCAGCAGTGAACTCAGGGTAGGGACTGAAGCTTTCTTT. The chain carries TRBV25-1 and TRBJ1-1; tentative D call: TRBD1 (5 bases). Trimming cost V 2 bases and J 5 bases, with 12 bases left between them. This CDR3 spans 14 amino acids. Germline CDR1 and CDR2: MGHDK and SYGVNS. The entire variable domain, with the rest obtained from reference TRBV25-1 and TRBJ1-1, is as follows: EADIYQTPRYLVIGTGKKITLECSQTMGHDKMYWYQQDPGMELHLIHYSYGVNSTEKGDLSSESTVSRIRTEHFPLTLESARPSHTSQYLCASSELRVGTEAFFGQGTRLTVV.

The chain carries TRBV5-1 and TRBJ2-2, with 10 positions matching TRBD2. CDR1 is SGHRS, CDR2 YFSETQ, per germline. J was trimmed by 4 bases and V by 4 bases; bases with no gene match: 7. The length of the CDR3 is 16 residues. CDR3 nucleotide sequence: TGCGCCAGCAGCCGATTAGCGGGAGGCGGCACCGGGGAGCTGTTTTTT. This sequence encodes CASSRLAGGGTGELFF. Full variable domain (missing parts from reference TRBV5-1 and TRBJ2-2): KAGVTQTPRYLIKTRGQQVTLSCSPISGHRSVSWYQQTPGQGLQFLFEYFSETQRNKGNFPGRFSGRQFSNSRSEMNVSTLELGDSALYLCASSRLAGGGTGELFFGEGSRLTVL.

V usage is TRBV20-1 and J usage is TRBJ2-1; no clear D. The V gene lost 4 bases and the J gene lost 8 bases, with 6 bases spanning the gap. The CDR3 has 10 residues. Germline V gives CDR1 DFQATT, CDR2 SNEGSKA (reference sequence). The CDR3 sequence: CSAKDHEQFF. CDR3 sequence (DNA): TGCAGTGCTAAAGACCATGAGCAGTTCTTC.

The rearrangement uses TRBV5-6 and TRBJ2-5; D might be TRBD2 (6 bases). The CDR3 runs 13 residues. Germline CDR1 SGHDT, CDR2 YYEEEE. The ends were cut back, 3 bases at V and 2 bases at J, with 8 bases in the middle. DNA for the CDR3: TGTGCCAGCAGCTCAGCGGGTCAAGAGACCCAGTACTTC. Encoded protein: CASSSAGQETQYF.

This clone was observed a single time. The chain employs TRBV9 and TRBJ2-5; TRBD2 matches 7 bases. V dropped 2 bases and J dropped 5; count of bases not matched to a gene: 9. The CDR3 spans 15 residues. CDR1 and CDR2 from the germline V gene are SGDLS and YYNGEE. This CDR3 reads CASSVFASGEETQYF. The CDR3 DNA follows: TGTGCCAGCAGCGTTTTTGCGAGCGGGGAGGAGACCCAGTACTTC.

The rearrangement uses TRBV11-2 and TRBJ2-3; maybe TRBD2 (5 bases). This CDR3 comprises 14 residues. Germline lookup yields CDR1 SGHAT and CDR2 FQNNGV. V lost 0 bases, J lost 5 bases, and 9 bases lay in between. CDR3 nucleotide sequence: TGTGCCAGCAGCTTAGAACTAGTAATAGATACGCAGTATTTT. It codes for CASSLELVIDTQYF.

The chain combines TRBV6-6 with TRBJ1-1; maybe TRBD1 (6 bases). The length of the CDR3 is 14 residues. The germline gives CDR1 MNHNY, CDR2 SVGAGI (reference sequence). Trimming took 2 bases from V and 5 from J, leaving 12 bases between them. The CDR3 region is CASSYGGGETEAFF. The CDR3 DNA reads as TGTGCCAGCAGTTACGGAGGGGGGGAAACTGAAGCTTTCTTT.

The chain carries TRBV7-9 and TRBJ2-7, with D uncertain. The CDR3 is 12 residues long. Looked up from germline, CDR1 is SEHNR and CDR2 is FQNEAQ (reference sequence). The ends were cut back, 1 base at V and 6 bases at J, with 7 bases in the middle. The CDR3 protein is CASSLVSLEQYF. The CDR3 coding sequence is TGTGCCAGCAGCTTAGTTTCCCTCGAGCAGTACTTC.

The gene calls are TRBV28 and TRBJ2-7; possible D gene TRBD1, 6 bases. The CDR3 totals 14 residues. Per germline, CDR1 MDHEN and CDR2 SYDVKM. The V and J ends lost 6 bases and 3 bases respectively, with 15 bases between them. The CDR3 region is CASSLLRGIYEQYF. CDR3 DNA: TGTGCCAGCAGCCTCCTCAGGGGTATCTACGAGCAGTACTTC.

In the case of this clone: The sample holds other DNA sequences that translate to the same CDR3. J is TRBJ2-3 and V is TRBV5-4; unclear D gene. This CDR3 spans 14 amino acids. The V and J ends lost 0 bases and 2 bases respectively, with 7 bases between them. Germline CDR1 is SGHNT and CDR2 is YYREEE (reference sequence). Here the CDR3 reads CASSLGRVTDTQYF. The CDR3 nucleotides read TGTGCCAGCAGCTTGGGGCGAGTCACAGATACGCAGTATTTT.

The chain recombines TRBV27 with TRBJ2-3; 14 bases fit TRBD2. Germline assignment: CDR1 MNHEY and CDR2 SMNVEV (reference sequence). Losses at the gene ends were 5 bases for V and 3 bases for J; bases not matched to a gene: 13. CDR3 length equals 19 residues. The CDR3 DNA sequence: TGTGCCAGCAGTGGGACTAGCGGGAGAAGGGGTATGGGGACAGATACGCAGTATTTT. Its translation: CASSGTSGRRGMGTDTQYF.

The genes are TRBV23-1 and TRBJ1-2, with D possibly being TRBD1 (6 bases). TRBV23-1 is classed as an ORF, of uncertain function. V was pared by 0 bases and J by 6 bases, with 17 bases between. The CDR3 sequence is 16 residues long. CDR3 amino acids: CASSQSPGQFGNGYTF. The DNA for the CDR3 is TGCGCCAGCAGTCAATCGCCCGGACAGTTTGGGAATGGCTACACCTTC.

This rearrangement joins TRBV6-6 to TRBJ2-7, with 10 bases matching TRBD2. The CDR3 loop spans 16 amino acids. Germline trimming cut 6 bases from V and 3 bases from J; bases unmatched to any gene: 11. Per the germline V gene, CDR1 is MNHNY and CDR2 is SVGAGI (reference sequence). CDR3 nucleotides: TGTGCCAGCAGCCCAGGGGCTAGCGGGAGTTTCTACGAGCAGTACTTC. Its protein is CASSPGASGSFYEQYF.